The rows below give T cell receptor beta chains drawn from one sample of a study of CD8 T cells in ankylosing spondylitis. TCRdb re-called the 5' RACE reads with MiXCR, one entry per CDR3 protein. In the table there are approximately 290,000 distinct CDR3 sequences, about a fifth of which are singletons. Material for sequencing was blood, either unsorted or a sorted T cell fraction (not recorded which). Every receptor here comes from a female donor with ankylosing spondylitis or in good health (not recorded which). Each CDR3 is given with its conserved first and last residue. D genes are given only for firm matches. The size field is filled for only some rows; it gives once, few, many or a size class.

many	TRBV12-3/TRBV12-4	-	TRBJ2-1	CASSPPARGQDEQFF	TGTGCCAGCAGCCCCCCGGCGCGAGGGCAGGATGAGCAGTTCTTC
few	TRBV6-5	-	TRBJ2-2	CASSHRDPPGELFF	TGTGCCAGCAGTCACCGGGACCCCCCCGGGGAGCTGTTTTTT
few	TRBV18	-	TRBJ2-1	CASSSRDNEQFF	TGTGCCAGCTCATCCCGGGACAATGAGCAGTTCTTC
-	TRBV20-1	-	TRBJ2-7	CSARYSYEQYF	TGCAGTGCTCGGTATTCCTACGAGCAGTACTTC
few	TRBV12-3/TRBV12-4	-	TRBJ2-3	CASSFLKSSTDTQYF	TGTGCCAGCAGTTTCCTAAAGTCTAGCACAGATACGCAGTATTTT
-	TRBV7-2	-	TRBJ2-1	CASSLEIAANEQFF	TGTGCCAGCAGCTTAGAGATAGCGGCTAATGAGCAGTTCTTC
-	TRBV20-1	-	TRBJ2-3	CSAEGDIGTDTQYF	TGCAGTGCTGAGGGAGATATAGGCACAGATACGCAGTATTTT
once	TRBV7-8	TRBD2	TRBJ2-1	CASSLVQTSGTIVEQFF	TGTGCCAGCAGCTTAGTTCAGACTAGCGGAACAATTGTTGAGCAGTTCTTC
-	TRBV6-2/TRBV6-3	-	TRBJ2-7	CASTEWGAEEQYF	TGTGCCAGCACGGAGTGGGGGGCTGAGGAGCAGTACTTC
-	TRBV7-2	-	TRBJ2-1	CASSRLVEQFF	TGTGCCAGCAGCCGCTTAGTAGAGCAGTTCTTC
few	TRBV20-1	TRBD1	TRBJ2-1	CSALPGQVYNEQFF	TGCAGTGCCCTTCCGGGACAGGTCTACAATGAGCAGTTCTTC
few	TRBV5-1	TRBD2	TRBJ2-7	CASTVTSGTYEQYF	TGCGCCAGCACGGTGACTAGCGGGACCTACGAGCAGTACTTC
-	TRBV28	-	TRBJ1-1	CASQVGGRNTEAFF	TGTGCCAGCCAGGTTGGGGGGCGGAACACTGAAGCTTTCTTT
many	TRBV6-1	TRBD2	TRBJ2-7	CASSRAGSGYEQYF	TGTGCCAGCAGCCGAGCGGGATCGGGGTACGAGCAGTACTTC
few	TRBV20-1	-	TRBJ1-2	CSATDGRGYTF	TGCAGTGCGACCGACGGCCGGGGCTACACCTTC
many	TRBV5-5	-	TRBJ2-3	CASSFPPITDTQYF	TGTGCCAGCAGCTTTCCCCCGATCACAGATACGCAGTATTTT
-	TRBV24-1	-	TRBJ2-3	CATSDYADTQYF	TGTGCCACCAGTGATTATGCAGATACGCAGTATTTT
once	TRBV30	TRBD2	TRBJ2-1	CAWSGRLAGVTEQFF	TGTGCCTGGAGTGGGAGACTAGCGGGAGTTACTGAGCAGTTCTTC
few	TRBV7-8	-	TRBJ2-3	CASSLAGRVSDTQYF	TGTGCCAGCAGCTTAGCGGGCAGGGTGTCAGATACGCAGTATTTT
-	TRBV20-1	TRBD1	TRBJ1-2	CSARGDSVNYGYTF	TGCAGTGCTAGAGGGGACAGCGTTAACTATGGCTACACCTTC
many	TRBV12-3/TRBV12-4	-	TRBJ2-3	CASSFEFTQYF	TGTGCCAGCAGTTTTGAGTTTACGCAGTATTTT
few	TRBV24-1	TRBD2	TRBJ2-3	CATGLAGGNPTDTQYF	TGTGCCACGGGGCTAGCGGGAGGAAACCCCACAGATACGCAGTATTTT
few	TRBV7-2	-	TRBJ1-1	CASSFRNPEAFF	TGTGCCAGCAGCTTTCGGAACCCTGAAGCTTTCTTT
many	TRBV12-3/TRBV12-4	-	TRBJ1-1	CASSFRNGNTEAFF	TGTGCCAGCAGTTTCCGAAACGGAAACACTGAAGCTTTCTTT
-	TRBV20-1	-	TRBJ2-1	CSAVGLDSSYNEQFF	TGCAGTGCTGTGGGGCTTGACAGCTCCTACAATGAGCAGTTCTTC
-	TRBV20-1	-	TRBJ2-3	CSARAGFRTDTQYF	TGCAGTGCTAGAGCGGGGTTCCGCACAGATACGCAGTATTTT
many	TRBV5-1	-	TRBJ2-3	CASSPAGDTQYF	TGCGCCAGCAGCCCTGCTGGGGATACGCAGTATTTT
-	TRBV25-1	TRBD2	TRBJ2-1	CASSERLAAYNEQFF	TGTGCCAGCAGTGAACGACTAGCGGCCTACAATGAGCAGTTCTTC
many	TRBV5-6	TRBD1	TRBJ2-1	CASSSTGMSEQFF	TGTGCCAGCAGCTCGACAGGGATGAGTGAGCAGTTCTTC
-	TRBV5-1	-	TRBJ2-5	CASRSGGTAHQETQYF	TGCGCCAGCAGATCTGGAGGGACAGCGCATCAAGAGACCCAGTACTTC
few	TRBV2	TRBD1	TRBJ2-7	CASSEWTGQAYF	TGTGCCAGCAGTGAATGGACGGGACAGGCTTATTTC
many	TRBV12-3/TRBV12-4	TRBD2	TRBJ2-3	CASSFAGGITDTQYF	TGTGCCAGCAGTTTCGCGGGAGGGATCACAGATACGCAGTATTTT
few	TRBV7-6	TRBD2	TRBJ2-1	CASSLASGIDNEQFF	TGTGCCAGCAGCTTGGCTAGCGGGATCGACAATGAGCAGTTCTTC
-	TRBV10-3	TRBD1	TRBJ2-3	CAIKPGQGTNTQYF	TGTGCCATCAAACCGGGACAGGGCACGAATACGCAGTATTTT
many	TRBV7-8	TRBD2	TRBJ2-7	CASSRLGLGLAGDEQYF	TGTGCCAGCAGCCGCCTCGGACTTGGACTAGCGGGAGACGAGCAGTACTTC
few	TRBV7-2	-	TRBJ2-1	CASSYSASEAQFF	TGTGCCAGCAGCTATAGCGCTAGCGAGGCGCAGTTCTTC
few	TRBV4-3	TRBD2	TRBJ2-1	CATLLAGGSYNEQFF	TGCGCCACCCTACTGGCGGGAGGGTCCTACAATGAGCAGTTCTTC
-	TRBV12-3/TRBV12-4	-	TRBJ2-3	CASSFGERNTDTQYF	TGTGCCAGCAGTTTTGGGGAGCGGAACACAGATACGCAGTATTTT
-	TRBV10-3	-	TRBJ2-5	CAISESVEGETQYF	TGTGCCATCAGTGAGTCGGTGGAAGGGGAGACCCAGTACTTC
-	TRBV12-3/TRBV12-4	-	TRBJ1-1	CASSSGRMNTEAFF	TGTGCCAGCAGTTCCGGACGGATGAACACTGAAGCTTTCTTT
many	TRBV12-3/TRBV12-4	-	TRBJ2-1	CASSAGSPRNEQFF	TGTGCCAGCAGCGCGGGTTCCCCTAGGAATGAGCAGTTCTTC
-	TRBV4-3	-	TRBJ1-2	CASSQGVTYTF	TGCGCCAGCAGCCAAGGGGTCACCTACACCTTC
-	TRBV7-3	TRBD1	TRBJ1-1	CASSLNSRGLNTEAFF	TGTGCCAGCAGCTTAAACTCCAGGGGGTTGAACACTGAAGCTTTCTTT
many	TRBV10-3	-	TRBJ2-3	CAISGGRSTDTQYF	TGTGCCATCAGTGGTGGCAGAAGCACAGATACGCAGTATTTT
-	TRBV28	-	TRBJ2-5	CASSTSGFETQYF	TGTGCCAGCAGCACCTCAGGGTTTGAGACCCAGTACTTC